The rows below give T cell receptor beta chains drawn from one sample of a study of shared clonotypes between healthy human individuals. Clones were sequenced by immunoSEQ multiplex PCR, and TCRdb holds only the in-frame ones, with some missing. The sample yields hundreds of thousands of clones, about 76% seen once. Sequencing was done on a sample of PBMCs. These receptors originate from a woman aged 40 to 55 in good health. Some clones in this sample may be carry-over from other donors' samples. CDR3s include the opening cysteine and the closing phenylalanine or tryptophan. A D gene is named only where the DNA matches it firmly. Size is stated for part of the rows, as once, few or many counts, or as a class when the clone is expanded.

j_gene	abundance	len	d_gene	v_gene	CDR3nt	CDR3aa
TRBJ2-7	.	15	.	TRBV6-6	TGTGCCAGCAACCAGGGGGGGGTTGGACCTTACGAGCAGTACTTC	CASNQGGVGPYEQYF
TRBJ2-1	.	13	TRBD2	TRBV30	TGTGCCTGGAGTCGGCTAGCGGGAGTTGAGCAGTTCTTC	CAWSRLAGVEQFF
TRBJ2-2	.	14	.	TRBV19	TGTGCCAGTAGTAAAAAAAGGAACACCGGGGAGCTGTTTTTT	CASSKKRNTGELFF
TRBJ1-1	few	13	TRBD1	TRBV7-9	TGTGCCAGCAGCTTAACTGGGACAGGTGAAGCTTTCTTT	CASSLTGTGEAFF
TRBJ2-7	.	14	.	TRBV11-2	TGTGCCGGCAGCTTAGGAGGGAGCTCCTACGAGCAGTACTTC	CAGSLGGSSYEQYF
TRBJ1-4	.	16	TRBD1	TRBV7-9	TGTGCCAGCAGCTTAGCGAAGGGACAGGGTAATGAAAAACTGTTTTTT	CASSLAKGQGNEKLFF
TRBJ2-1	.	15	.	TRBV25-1	TGTGCCAGCCACGGGGGTTCTCCTACAATGAATGAGCAGTTCTTC	CASHGGSPTMNEQFF
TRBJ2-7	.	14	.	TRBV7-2	TGTGCCAGCAGCTTAGGCGGGATCTCCTACGAGCAGTACTTC	CASSLGGISYEQYF
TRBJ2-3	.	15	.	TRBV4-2	TGTGCCAGCAGCCAAGATCTGCAGGGGAGAGATACGCAGTATTTT	CASSQDLQGRDTQYF
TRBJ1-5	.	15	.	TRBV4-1	TGCGCCAGCAGCCAAGATCGGGAAACCCATCAGCCCCAGCATTTT	CASSQDRETHQPQHF
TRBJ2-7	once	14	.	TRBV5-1	TGCGCCAGCAAGCCCGATGTAGGAGCCTACGAGCAGTACTTC	CASKPDVGAYEQYF
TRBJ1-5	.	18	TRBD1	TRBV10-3	TGTGCCATCAGTGCGACAGGGAAAGGTCGGTTTGGCAATCAGCCCCAGCATTTT	CAISATGKGRFGNQPQHF
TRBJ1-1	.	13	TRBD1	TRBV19	TGTGCCAGTAGTGGGACAGTTAACGCTGAAGCTTTCTTT	CASSGTVNAEAFF
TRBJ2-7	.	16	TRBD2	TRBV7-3	TGTGCCAGCAGCTTAGGACTAGCGGCCACCATTGTCGAGCAGTACTTC	CASSLGLAATIVEQYF
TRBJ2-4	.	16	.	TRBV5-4	TGTGCCAGCAGCCGGACGGATGATCTAGCCAAAAACATTCAGTACTTC	CASSRTDDLAKNIQYF
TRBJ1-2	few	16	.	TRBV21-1	TGTGCCAGCAGCACTTACGGACAGGGGGCTTCGAGCGGCTACACCTTC	CASSTYGQGASSGYTF